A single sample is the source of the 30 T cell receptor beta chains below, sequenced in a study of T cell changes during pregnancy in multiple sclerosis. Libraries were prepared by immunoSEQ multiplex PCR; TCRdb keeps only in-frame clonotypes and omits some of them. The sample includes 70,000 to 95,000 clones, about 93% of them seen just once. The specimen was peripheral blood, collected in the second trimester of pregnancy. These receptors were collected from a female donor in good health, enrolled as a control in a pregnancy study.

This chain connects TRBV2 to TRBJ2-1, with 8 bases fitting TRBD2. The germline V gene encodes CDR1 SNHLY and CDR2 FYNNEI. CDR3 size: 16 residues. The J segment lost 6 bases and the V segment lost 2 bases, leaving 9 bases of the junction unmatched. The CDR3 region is CASSELVGGGPNEQFF. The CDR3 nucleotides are TGTGCCAGCAGTGAATTAGTCGGGGGGGGCCCCAATGAGCAGTTCTTC.

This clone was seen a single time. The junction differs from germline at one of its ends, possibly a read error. The CDR3 reads CASSDSGGEVGEQCF. CDR3 DNA: TGTGCCAGCAGTGACTCTGGGGGCGAAGTGGGCGAGCAGTGCTTC. The rearrangement links TRBV6-4 to TRBJ2-7, with D possibly TRBD1 on 6 matching bases. The CDR3 is 15 amino acids. Germline CDR1 reads MRHNA; CDR2 reads SNTAGT.

The DNA of the CDR3 is TGTGCCAGCAGCTATTATAGGGGAGGGACTGAAGCTTTCTTT. Protein: CASSYYRGGTEAFF. The J gene is TRBJ1-1, the V gene TRBV5-5, with D perhaps TRBD1 (5 bases). V lost 3 bases to trimming and J lost 5 bases, with 14 bases between them. Germline CDR1 and CDR2: SGHKS and YYEKEE (reference sequence). The CDR3 extends over 14 amino acids. Complete variable domain (other parts from reference TRBV5-5 and TRBJ1-1): DAGVTQSPTHLIKTRGQQVTLRCSPISGHKSVSWYQQVLGQGPQFIFQYYEKEERGRGNFPDRFSARQFPNYSSELNVNALLLGDSALYLCASSYYRGGTEAFFGQGTRLTVV.

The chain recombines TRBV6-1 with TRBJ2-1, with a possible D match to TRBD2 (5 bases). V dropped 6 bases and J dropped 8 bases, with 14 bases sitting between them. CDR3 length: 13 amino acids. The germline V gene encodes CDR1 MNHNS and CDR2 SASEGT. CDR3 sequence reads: CASRALEWHEQFF. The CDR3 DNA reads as TGTGCCAGCAGGGCACTAGAATGGCATGAGCAGTTCTTC.

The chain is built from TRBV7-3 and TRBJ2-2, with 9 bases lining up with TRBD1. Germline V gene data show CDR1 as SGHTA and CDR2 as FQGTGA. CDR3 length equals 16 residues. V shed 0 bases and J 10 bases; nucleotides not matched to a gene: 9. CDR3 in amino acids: CASSLTTGQGPVELFF. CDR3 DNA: TGTGCCAGCAGCTTAACGACGGGACAGGGTCCTGTGGAGCTGTTTTTT.

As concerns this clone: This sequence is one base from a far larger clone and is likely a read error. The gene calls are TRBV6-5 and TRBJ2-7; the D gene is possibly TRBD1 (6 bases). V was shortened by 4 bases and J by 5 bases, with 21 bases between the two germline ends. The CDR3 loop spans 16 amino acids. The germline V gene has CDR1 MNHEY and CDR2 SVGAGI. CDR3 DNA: TGTGCCAGCAGTTCAATCCCCGAGACAGGCGGCCACGAGCAGTACTTC. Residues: CASSSIPETGGHEQYF.

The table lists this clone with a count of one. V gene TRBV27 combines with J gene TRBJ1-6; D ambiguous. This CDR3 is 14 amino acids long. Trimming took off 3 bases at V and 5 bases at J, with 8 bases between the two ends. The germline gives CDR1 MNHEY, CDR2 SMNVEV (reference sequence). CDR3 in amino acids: CASSFYGDNSPLHF. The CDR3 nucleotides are TGTGCCAGCAGTTTCTACGGTGATAATTCACCCCTCCACTTT.

In DNA form, the CDR3 reads TGTGCCAGCAGCTTGGCGGGGGGATACAATGAGCAGTTCTTC. This encodes CASSLAGGYNEQFF. The V and J genes are TRBV7-2 and TRBJ2-1, with 8 nucleotides matching TRBD2. The CDR3 has 14 amino acids. Trimming cost V 3 bases and J 4 bases; bases outside gene matches: 2. Germline CDR1 SGHTA, CDR2 FQGNSA.

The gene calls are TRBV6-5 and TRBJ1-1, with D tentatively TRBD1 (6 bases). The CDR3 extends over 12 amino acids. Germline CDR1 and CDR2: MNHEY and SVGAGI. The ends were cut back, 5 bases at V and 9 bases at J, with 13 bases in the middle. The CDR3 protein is CASSPTTGKAFF. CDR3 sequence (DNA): TGTGCCAGCAGTCCAACGACAGGTAAAGCTTTCTTT.

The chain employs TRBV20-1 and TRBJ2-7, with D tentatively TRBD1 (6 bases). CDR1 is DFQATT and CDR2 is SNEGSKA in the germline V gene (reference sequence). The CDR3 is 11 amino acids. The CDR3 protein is CSPNRDSEQYF. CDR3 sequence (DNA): TGCAGCCCAAACAGGGATAGCGAGCAGTACTTC.

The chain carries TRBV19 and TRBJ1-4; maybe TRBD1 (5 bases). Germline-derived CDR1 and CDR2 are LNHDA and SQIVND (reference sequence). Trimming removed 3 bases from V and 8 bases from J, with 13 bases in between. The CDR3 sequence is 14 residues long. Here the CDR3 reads CASSIKRGVEKLFF. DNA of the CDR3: TGTGCCAGTAGTATTAAGCGGGGGGTGGAAAAACTGTTTTTT.

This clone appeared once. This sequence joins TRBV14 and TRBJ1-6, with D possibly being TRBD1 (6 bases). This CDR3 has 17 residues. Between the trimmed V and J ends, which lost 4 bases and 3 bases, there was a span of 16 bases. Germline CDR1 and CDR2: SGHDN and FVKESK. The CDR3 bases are TGTGCCAGCAGCCTAGAGAGGGCGGACAGCTATAATTCACCCCTCCACTTT. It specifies CASSLERADSYNSPLHF. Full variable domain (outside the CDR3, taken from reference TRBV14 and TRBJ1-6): EAGVTQFPSHSVIEKGQTVTLRCDPISGHDNLYWYRRVMGKEIKFLLHFVKESKQDESGMPNNRFLAERTGGTYSTLKVQPAELEDSGVYFCASSLERADSYNSPLHFGNGTRLTVT.

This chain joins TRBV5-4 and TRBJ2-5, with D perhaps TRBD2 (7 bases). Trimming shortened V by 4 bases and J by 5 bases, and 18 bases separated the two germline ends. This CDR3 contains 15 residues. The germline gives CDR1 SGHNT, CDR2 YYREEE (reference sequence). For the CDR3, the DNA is TGTGCCAGCAGCCAAGAAGGGGGGGGCCCCGAGACCCAGTACTTC. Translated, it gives CASSQEGGGPETQYF.

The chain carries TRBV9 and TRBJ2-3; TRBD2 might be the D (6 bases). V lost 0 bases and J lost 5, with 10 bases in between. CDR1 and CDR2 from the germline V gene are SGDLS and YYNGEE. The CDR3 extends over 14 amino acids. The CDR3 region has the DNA TGTGCCAGCAGCGTAGAAGGAGGGGTAGATACGCAGTATTTT. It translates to CASSVEGGVDTQYF. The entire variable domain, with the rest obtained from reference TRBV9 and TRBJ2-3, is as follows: DSGVTQTPKHLITATGQRVTLRCSPRSGDLSVYWYQQSLDQGLQFLIQYYNGEERAKGNILERFSAQQFPDLHSELNLSSLELGDSALYFCASSVEGGVDTQYFGPGTRLTVL.

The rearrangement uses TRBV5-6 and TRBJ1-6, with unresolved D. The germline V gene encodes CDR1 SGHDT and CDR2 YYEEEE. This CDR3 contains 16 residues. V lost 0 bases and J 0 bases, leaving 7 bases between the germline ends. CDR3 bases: TGTGCCAGCAGCTTGGAACCGAGCTCCTATAATTCACCCCTCCACTTT. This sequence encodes CASSLEPSSYNSPLHF. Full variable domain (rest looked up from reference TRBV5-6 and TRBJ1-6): DAGVTQSPTHLIKTRGQQVTLRCSPKSGHDTVSWYQQALGQGPQFIFQYYEEEERQRGNFPDRFSGHQFPNYSSELNVNALLLGDSALYLCASSLEPSSYNSPLHFGNGTRLTVT.

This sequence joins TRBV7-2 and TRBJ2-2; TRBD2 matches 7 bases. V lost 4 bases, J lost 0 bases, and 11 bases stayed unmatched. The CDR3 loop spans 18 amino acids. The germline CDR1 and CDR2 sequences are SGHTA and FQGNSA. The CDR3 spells CASSWKLVAGANTGELFF. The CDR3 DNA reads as TGTGCCAGCAGCTGGAAATTGGTAGCGGGTGCGAACACCGGGGAGCTGTTTTTT.

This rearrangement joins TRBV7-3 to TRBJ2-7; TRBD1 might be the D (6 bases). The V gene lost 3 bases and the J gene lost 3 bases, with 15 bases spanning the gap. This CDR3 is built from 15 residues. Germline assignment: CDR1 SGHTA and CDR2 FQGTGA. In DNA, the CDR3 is TGTGCCAGCAGCTTGTCACCCCCAGGGGTCTACGAGCAGTACTTC. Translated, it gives CASSLSPPGVYEQYF.

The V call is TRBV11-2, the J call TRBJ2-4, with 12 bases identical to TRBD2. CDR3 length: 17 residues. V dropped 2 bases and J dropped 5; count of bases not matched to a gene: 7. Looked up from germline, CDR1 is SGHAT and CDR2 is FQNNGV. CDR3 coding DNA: TGTGCCAGCAGCTTACATCCTAGCGGGGGGGCCCAAAACATTCAGTACTTC. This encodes CASSLHPSGGAQNIQYF.

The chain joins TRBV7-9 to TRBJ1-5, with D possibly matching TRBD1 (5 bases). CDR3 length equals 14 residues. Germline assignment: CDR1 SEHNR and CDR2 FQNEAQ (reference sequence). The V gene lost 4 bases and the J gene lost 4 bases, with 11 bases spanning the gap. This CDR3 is CASSWGERNQPQHF. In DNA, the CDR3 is TGTGCCAGCAGCTGGGGGGAGCGGAATCAGCCCCAGCATTTT.

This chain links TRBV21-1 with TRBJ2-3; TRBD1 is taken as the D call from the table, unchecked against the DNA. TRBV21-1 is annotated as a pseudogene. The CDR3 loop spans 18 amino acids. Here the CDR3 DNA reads TGTGCCAGCACCTCGGGACAGGATGCAACAATTAGCACAGATACGCAGTATTTT. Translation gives CASTSGQDATISTDTQYF.

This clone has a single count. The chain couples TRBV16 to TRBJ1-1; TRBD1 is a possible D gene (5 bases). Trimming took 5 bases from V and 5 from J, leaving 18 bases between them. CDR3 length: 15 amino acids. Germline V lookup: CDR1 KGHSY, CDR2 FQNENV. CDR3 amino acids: CASSDKSGTGTEAFF. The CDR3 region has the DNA TGTGCCAGCAGCGACAAATCCGGGACTGGGACTGAAGCTTTCTTT.

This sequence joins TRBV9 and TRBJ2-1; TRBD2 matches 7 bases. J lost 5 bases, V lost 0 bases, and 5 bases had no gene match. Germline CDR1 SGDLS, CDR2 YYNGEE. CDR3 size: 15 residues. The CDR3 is CASSVDGGLNNEQFF. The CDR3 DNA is TGTGCCAGCAGCGTAGACGGGGGGTTGAACAATGAGCAGTTCTTC.

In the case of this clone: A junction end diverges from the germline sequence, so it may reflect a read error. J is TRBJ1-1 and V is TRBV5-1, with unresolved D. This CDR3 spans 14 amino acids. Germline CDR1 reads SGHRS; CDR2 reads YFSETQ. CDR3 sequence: CASSGGRLNTEASF. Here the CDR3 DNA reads TGCGCCAGCAGCGGAGGACGGCTGAACACTGAAGCTTCCTTT. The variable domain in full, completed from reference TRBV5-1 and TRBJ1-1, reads KAGVTQTPRYLIKTRGQQVTLSCSPISGHRSVSWYQQTPGQGLQFLFEYFSETQRNKGNFPGRFSGRQFSNSRSEMNVSTLELGDSALYLCASSGGRLNTEASFGQGTRLTVV.

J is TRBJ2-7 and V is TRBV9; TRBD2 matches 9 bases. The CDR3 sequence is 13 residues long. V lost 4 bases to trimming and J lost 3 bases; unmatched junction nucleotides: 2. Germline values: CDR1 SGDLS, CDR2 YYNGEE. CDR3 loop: CASSRTSDYEQYF. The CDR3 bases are TGTGCCAGCAGCCGGACTAGCGACTACGAGCAGTACTTC. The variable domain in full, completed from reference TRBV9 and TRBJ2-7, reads DSGVTQTPKHLITATGQRVTLRCSPRSGDLSVYWYQQSLDQGLQFLIQYYNGEERAKGNILERFSAQQFPDLHSELNLSSLELGDSALYFCASSRTSDYEQYFGPGTRLTVT.

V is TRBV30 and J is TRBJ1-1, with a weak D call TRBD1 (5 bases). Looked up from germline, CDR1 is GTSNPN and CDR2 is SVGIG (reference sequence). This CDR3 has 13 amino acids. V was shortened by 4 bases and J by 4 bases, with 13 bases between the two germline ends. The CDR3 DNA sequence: TGTGCCTGGAACCGGGCCACAGGCACTGAAGCTTTCTTT. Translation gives CAWNRATGTEAFF.

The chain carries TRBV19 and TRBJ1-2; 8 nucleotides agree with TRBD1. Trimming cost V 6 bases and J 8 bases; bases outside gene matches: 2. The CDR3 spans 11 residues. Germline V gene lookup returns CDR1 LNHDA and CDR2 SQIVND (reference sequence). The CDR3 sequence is CASRQGGGYTF. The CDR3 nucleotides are TGTGCCAGTAGACAGGGGGGCGGCTACACCTTC.

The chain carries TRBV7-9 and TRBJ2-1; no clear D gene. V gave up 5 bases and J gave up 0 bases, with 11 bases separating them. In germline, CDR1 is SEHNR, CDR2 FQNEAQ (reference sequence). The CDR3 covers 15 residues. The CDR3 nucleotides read TGTGCCAGCAGCAAAGAACAGAGCTCCTACAATGAGCAGTTCTTC. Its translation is CASSKEQSSYNEQFF.

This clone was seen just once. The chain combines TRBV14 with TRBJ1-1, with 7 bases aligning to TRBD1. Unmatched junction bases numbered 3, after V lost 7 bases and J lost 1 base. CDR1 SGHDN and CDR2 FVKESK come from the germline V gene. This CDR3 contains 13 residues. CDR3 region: CASNRDRNTEAFF. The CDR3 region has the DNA TGTGCCAGCAACCGGGACAGGAACACTGAAGCTTTCTTT. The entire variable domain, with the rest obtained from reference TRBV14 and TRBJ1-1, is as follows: EAGVTQFPSHSVIEKGQTVTLRCDPISGHDNLYWYRRVMGKEIKFLLHFVKESKQDESGMPNNRFLAERTGGTYSTLKVQPAELEDSGVYFCASNRDRNTEAFFGQGTRLTVV.

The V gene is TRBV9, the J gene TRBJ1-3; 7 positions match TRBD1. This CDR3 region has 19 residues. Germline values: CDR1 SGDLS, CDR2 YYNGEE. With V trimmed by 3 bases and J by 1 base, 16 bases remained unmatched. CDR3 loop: CASSGTIVTAGGSGNTIYF. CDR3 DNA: TGTGCCAGCAGCGGAACCATAGTTACCGCAGGGGGATCTGGAAACACCATATATTTT.

Here the CDR3 reads CASRPDTHYGYTF. In nucleotides, the CDR3 is TGTGCCAGCAGACCAGACACTCACTATGGCTACACCTTC. V and J are TRBV6-5 and TRBJ1-2; D uncertain. CDR1 is MNHEY and CDR2 is SVGAGI in the germline V gene. The CDR3 contains 13 residues. Trimming left V 6 bases short and J 3 bases short, with 11 bases between.